This TCR beta chain was observed in a study of beta chain features in type 1 diabetes. This clone has a handful of counts. The sequenced template was cDNA made from the entire isolated RNA. Assay: immunoSEQ multiplex PCR; the TCRdb copy retains only in-frame clones and omits some. The data hold about 250,000 clones, with around an eighth observed a single time. The sequence was obtained from a woman between 40 and 50 years old in good health. Material: naive CD4+ T cells from blood.

The CDR3 DNA reads as TGTGCCAGCAGTGAATGGGCAGGCGACGAGACCCAGTACTTC. Its protein is CASSEWAGDETQYF. The chain has TRBV25-1 and TRBJ2-5, with D uncertain. The germline V and J ends were trimmed by 1 base and 5 bases, with 11 bases remaining between them. Germline-derived CDR1 and CDR2 are MGHDK and SYGVNS. The CDR3 consists of 14 residues.